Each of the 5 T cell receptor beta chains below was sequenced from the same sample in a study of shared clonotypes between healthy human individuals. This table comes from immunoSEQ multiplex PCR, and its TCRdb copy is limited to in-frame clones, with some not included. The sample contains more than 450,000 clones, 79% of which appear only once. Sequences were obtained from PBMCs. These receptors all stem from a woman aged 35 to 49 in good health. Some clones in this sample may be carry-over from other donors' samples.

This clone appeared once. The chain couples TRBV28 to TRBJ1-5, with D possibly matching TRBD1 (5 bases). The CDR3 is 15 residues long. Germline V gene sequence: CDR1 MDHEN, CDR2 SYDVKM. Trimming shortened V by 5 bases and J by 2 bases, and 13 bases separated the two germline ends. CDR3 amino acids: CASSTPDSGNQPQHF. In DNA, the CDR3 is TGTGCCAGCAGTACCCCCGACAGTGGCAATCAGCCCCAGCATTTT. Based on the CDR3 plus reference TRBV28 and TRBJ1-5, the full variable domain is DVKVTQSSRYLVKRTGEKVFLECVQDMDHENMFWYRQDPGLGLRLIYFSYDVKMKEKGDIPEGYSVSREKKERFSLILESASTNQTSMYLCASSTPDSGNQPQHFGDGTRLSIL.

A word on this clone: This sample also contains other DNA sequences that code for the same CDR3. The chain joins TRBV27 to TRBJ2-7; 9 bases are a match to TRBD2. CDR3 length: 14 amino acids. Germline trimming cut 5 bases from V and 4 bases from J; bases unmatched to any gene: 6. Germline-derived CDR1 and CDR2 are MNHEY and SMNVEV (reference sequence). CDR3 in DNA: TGTGCCAGCAGTCTTAGCGGGAGAGGGTACGAGCAGTACTTC. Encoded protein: CASSLSGRGYEQYF.

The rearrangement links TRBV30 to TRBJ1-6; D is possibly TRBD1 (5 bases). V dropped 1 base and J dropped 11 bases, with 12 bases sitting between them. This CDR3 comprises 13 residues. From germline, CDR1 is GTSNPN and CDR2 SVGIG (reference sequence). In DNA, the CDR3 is TGTGCCTGGAGTGGGGACTTCGAGACACCCCTCCACTTT. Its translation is CAWSGDFETPLHF. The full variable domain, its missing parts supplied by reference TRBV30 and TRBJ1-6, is SQTIHQWPATLVQPVGSPLSLECTVEGTSNPNLYWYRQAAGRGLQLLFYSVGIGQISSEVPQNLSASRPQDRQFILSSKKLLLSDSGFYLCAWSGDFETPLHFGNGTRLTVT.

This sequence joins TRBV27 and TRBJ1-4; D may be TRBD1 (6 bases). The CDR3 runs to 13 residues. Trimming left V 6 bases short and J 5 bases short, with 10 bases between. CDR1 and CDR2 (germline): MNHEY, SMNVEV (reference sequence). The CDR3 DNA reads TGTGCCAGCAGGCGGACAGCAAATGAAAAACTGTTTTTT. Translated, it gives CASRRTANEKLFF. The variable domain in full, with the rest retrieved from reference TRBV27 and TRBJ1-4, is EAQVTQNPRYLITVTGKKLTVTCSQNMNHEYMSWYRQDPGLGLRQIYYSMNVEVTDKGDVPEGYKVSRKEKRNFPLILESPSPNQTSLYFCASRRTANEKLFFGSGTQLSVL.

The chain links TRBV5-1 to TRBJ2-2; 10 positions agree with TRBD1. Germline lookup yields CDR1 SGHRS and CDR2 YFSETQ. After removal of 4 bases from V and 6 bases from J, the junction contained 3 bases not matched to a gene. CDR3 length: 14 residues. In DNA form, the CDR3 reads TGCGCCAGCAGCCCGGGACAGGGGCCCGGGGAGCTGTTTTTT. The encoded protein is CASSPGQGPGELFF.